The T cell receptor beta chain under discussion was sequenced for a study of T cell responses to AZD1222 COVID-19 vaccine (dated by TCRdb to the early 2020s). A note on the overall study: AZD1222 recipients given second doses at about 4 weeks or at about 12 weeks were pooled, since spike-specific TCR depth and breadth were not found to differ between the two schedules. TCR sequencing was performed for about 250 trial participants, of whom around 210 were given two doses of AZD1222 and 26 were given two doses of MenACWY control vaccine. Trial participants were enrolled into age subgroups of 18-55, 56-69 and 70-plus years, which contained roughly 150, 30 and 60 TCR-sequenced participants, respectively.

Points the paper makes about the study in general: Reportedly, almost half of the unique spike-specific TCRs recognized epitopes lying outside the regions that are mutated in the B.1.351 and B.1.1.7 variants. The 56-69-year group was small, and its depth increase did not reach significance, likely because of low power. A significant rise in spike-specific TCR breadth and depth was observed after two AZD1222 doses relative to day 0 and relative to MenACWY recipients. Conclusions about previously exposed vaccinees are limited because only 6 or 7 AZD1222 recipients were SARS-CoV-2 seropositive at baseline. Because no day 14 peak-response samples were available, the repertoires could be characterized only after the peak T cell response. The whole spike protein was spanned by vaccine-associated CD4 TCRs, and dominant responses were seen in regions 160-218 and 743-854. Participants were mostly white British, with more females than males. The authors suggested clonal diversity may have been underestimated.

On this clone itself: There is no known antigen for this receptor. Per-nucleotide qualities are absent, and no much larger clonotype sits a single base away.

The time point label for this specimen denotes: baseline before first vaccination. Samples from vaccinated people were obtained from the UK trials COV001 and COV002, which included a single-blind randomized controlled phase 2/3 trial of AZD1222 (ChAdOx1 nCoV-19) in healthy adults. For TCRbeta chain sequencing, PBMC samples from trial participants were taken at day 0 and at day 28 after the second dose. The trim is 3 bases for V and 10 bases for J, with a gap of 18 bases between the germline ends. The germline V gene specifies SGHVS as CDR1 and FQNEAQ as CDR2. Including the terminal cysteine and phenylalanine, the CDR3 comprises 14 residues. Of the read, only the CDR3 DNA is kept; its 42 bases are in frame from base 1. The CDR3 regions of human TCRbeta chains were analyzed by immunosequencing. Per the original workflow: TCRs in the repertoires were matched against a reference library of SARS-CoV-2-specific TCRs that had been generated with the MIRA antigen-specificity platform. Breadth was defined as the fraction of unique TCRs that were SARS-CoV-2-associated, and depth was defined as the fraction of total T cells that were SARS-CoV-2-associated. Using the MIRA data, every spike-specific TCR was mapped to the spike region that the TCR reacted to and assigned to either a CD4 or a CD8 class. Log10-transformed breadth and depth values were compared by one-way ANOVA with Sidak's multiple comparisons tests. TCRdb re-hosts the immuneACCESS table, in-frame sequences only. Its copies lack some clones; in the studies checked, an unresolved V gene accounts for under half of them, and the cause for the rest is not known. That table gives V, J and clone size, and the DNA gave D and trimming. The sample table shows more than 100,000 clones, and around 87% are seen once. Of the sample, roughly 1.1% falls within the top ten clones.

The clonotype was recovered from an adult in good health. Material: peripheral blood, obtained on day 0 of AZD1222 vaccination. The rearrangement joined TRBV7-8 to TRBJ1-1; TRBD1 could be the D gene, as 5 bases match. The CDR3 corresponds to CASSFWGGGEGAFF. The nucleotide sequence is TGTGCCAGCAGCTTCTGGGGCGGCGGGGAGGGAGCTTTCTTT.